This T cell receptor (beta chain) stems from a study of CD8+ T cells in alopecia areata. Reverse transcribed after extraction, RNA yielded cDNA as the sequencing template. Libraries were prepared by immunoSEQ multiplex PCR; TCRdb keeps only in-frame clonotypes and omits some of them. The profile shows some 210,000 clones, about 53% of them singletons. Regarding the study as a whole: Compared with normal scalp, lesional scalp had higher clonality and more expanded CD8+ clones.

The germline V gene has CDR1 SEHNR and CDR2 FQNEAQ (reference sequence). Trimming removed 5 bases from V and 0 bases from J, with 14 bases in between. There are 17 residues in the CDR3. A note on this clone: Its antigen is unknown.

The sequence derives from a human donor with alopecia areata. The sequencing here drew on CD4+ T cells sorted from blood, taken at week 0. This chain links TRBV7-9 with TRBJ2-6; D is undetermined. The CDR3 sequence is CASSHPAGDSGANVLTF. The CDR3 DNA reads TGTGCCAGCAGCCATCCCGCCGGCGACTCTGGGGCCAACGTCCTGACTTTC.